This T cell receptor (beta chain) is drawn from a study of shared clonotypes between healthy human individuals. Looking at the study overall: The study drew on a couple of women and three men aged 18 to 49 as donors. CD4 naive cells filled three plates per donor, CD4 memory three, CD8 naive two and CD8 memory one.

Comments on this clone: Antigen unknown.

Study findings and constraints: Clonotypes that were shared across a few donors made up around 5% of naive CD4 clonotypes.

Here immunoSEQ multiplex PCR was the method, and the copy in TCRdb shows in-frame clones only, minus some. The table records some 2.4 million clones, roughly 93% of them present only once. CDR3 size: 16 residues. Trimming took 4 bases from V and 3 from J, leaving 17 bases between them. CDR1 is MDHEN and CDR2 is SYDVKM in the germline V gene. The material sequenced was naive CD4+ T cells from PBMCs. Subset specified: CD45RA+ positively selected. This TCR was sampled from a man between 18 and 35 years old in good health. Some clones in this sample may be carry-over from other donors' samples. This chain uses TRBV28 with TRBJ2-3; D possibly uses TRBD1 or TRBD2 (5 bases each). CDR3 sequence reads: CASSSPGGEGTDTQYF. The CDR3 DNA sequence: TGTGCCAGCAGTTCCCCTGGGGGAGAAGGGACAGATACGCAGTATTTT.